The rows below give T cell receptor beta chains drawn from one sample of a study of tumor and adjacent non-tumor tissue in lung cancer. TCRdb called the multiplex PCR reads again in MiXCR, with one record for every CDR3 protein. In the table there are 60,000 or so distinct CDR3 sequences, roughly 57% of which are singletons. Sequencing used distant non-tumor lung tissue. Every receptor here comes from a man between 65 and 79 years old with non-small cell lung cancer. CDR3s leave out the opening cysteine and the closing phenylalanine or tryptophan.

V gene,J gene,CDR3 protein
TRBV10-3,TRBJ1-5,AISESGSSSQSQH
TRBV5-4,TRBJ2-5,ASSFSSEAQY
TRBV12-3/TRBV12-4,TRBJ2-3,ASSYRGSGRSDTQY
TRBV12-3/TRBV12-4,TRBJ2-6,ASGGNSGANVLS
TRBV5-5,TRBJ2-1,ASSLVGSNSEQF
TRBV12-3/TRBV12-4,TRBJ1-1,ANSFPGHLEAF
TRBV28,TRBJ2-6,ASRALPGGAGVNVLT
TRBV7-2,TRBJ2-7,ASSLMNGQY
TRBV12-3/TRBV12-4,TRBJ1-5,ASSLTPNQHQH
TRBV28,TRBJ2-3,ASSFPGGSTDTQY
TRBV29-1,TRBJ2-1,SVSGQVNYNEQF
TRBV30,TRBJ1-5,AWSTWGQPQH
TRBV6-1,TRBJ2-7,ASSESQGSSYGRY
TRBV11-3,TRBJ2-4,ASSLSRGNCINIQY
TRBV11-1,TRBJ2-1,ASSPRTGVSERF
TRBV7-9,TRBJ2-7,ASSSTRTSSSYEQY
TRBV19,TRBJ2-6,ASTISRSGANVLT
TRBV20-1,TRBJ1-1,SARIPMTAFSAF
TRBV6-5,TRBJ2-5,ANGREGLDETQY
TRBV28,TRBJ2-7,ASSFGTSYEQY
TRBV11-2,TRBJ2-1,ASSPSTAGAVDEQF
TRBV11-2,TRBJ2-5,ASSLSRRVLMTQY
TRBV18,TRBJ2-4,ASSPDAGGSPRGNIQY
TRBV7-8,TRBJ2-7,ASSLSLAGTSYEQY
TRBV5-1,TRBJ2-7,ASSLWEEGEQY
TRBV7-9,TRBJ2-5,ASSRLGGAQETQY
TRBV12-3/TRBV12-4,TRBJ1-5,ASRQCGQPQH
TRBV19,TRBJ2-1,DEWEQF